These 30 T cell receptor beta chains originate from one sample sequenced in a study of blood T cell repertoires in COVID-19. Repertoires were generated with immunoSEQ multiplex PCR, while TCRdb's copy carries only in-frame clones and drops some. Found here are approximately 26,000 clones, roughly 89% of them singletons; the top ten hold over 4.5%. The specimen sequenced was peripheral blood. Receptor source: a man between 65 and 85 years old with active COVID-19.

This CDR3 reads CATRGRQGRLEQYF. CDR3 sequence (DNA): TGTGCCACCCGCGGGCGCCAGGGGCGATTGGAGCAGTACTTC. The chain joins TRBV6-5 to TRBJ2-7; maybe TRBD1 (6 bases). Trimming pared 10 bases from V and 7 bases from J, leaving 23 bases between. Germline CDR1 MNHEY, CDR2 SVGAGI. The CDR3 loop spans 14 amino acids.

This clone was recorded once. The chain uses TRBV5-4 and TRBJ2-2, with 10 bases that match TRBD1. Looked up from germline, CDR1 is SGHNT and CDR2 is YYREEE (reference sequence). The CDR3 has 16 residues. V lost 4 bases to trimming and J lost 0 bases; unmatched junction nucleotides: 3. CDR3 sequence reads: CASSGGQGTNTGELFF. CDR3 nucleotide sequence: TGTGCCAGCAGCGGGGGACAGGGGACGAACACCGGGGAGCTGTTTTTT.

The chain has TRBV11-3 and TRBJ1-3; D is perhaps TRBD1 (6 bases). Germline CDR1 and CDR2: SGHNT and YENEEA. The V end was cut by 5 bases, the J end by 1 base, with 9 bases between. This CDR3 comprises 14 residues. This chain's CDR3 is CASSRGGSGNTIYF. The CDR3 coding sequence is TGTGCCAGCAGCCGAGGGGGATCTGGAAACACCATATATTTT.

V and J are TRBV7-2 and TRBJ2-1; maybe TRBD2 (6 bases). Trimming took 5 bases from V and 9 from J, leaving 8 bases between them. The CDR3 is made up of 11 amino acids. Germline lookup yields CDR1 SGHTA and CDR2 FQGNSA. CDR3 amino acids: CASSLGGEQFF. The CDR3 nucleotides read TGTGCCAGCAGCCTGGGGGGTGAGCAGTTCTTC.

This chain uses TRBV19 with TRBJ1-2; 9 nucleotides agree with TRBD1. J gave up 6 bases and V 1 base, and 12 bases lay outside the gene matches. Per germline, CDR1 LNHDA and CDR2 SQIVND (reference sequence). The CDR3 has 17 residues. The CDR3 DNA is TGTGCCAGTAGTATAGTCCGGCGGACAGGGGAGGGCCATGGCTACACCTTC. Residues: CASSIVRRTGEGHGYTF.

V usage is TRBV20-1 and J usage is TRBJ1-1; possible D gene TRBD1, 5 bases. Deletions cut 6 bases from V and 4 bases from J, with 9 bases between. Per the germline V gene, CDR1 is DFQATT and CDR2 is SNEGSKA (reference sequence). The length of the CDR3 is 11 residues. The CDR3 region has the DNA TGCAGTGCGGGGAGGGGCACTGAAGCTTTCTTT. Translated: CSAGRGTEAFF.

CDR3 coding DNA: TGTGCCAGCAGCTCCTCCGGGACAGGGGGCTGGGATGAGCAGTTCTTC. The encoded protein is CASSSSGTGGWDEQFF. The chain has TRBV5-5 and TRBJ2-1; 12 nucleotides match TRBD1. CDR3 length: 16 amino acids. Trimming took 3 bases from V and 8 from J; bases not matched to a gene: 9. CDR1 SGHKS and CDR2 YYEKEE come from the germline V gene (reference sequence).

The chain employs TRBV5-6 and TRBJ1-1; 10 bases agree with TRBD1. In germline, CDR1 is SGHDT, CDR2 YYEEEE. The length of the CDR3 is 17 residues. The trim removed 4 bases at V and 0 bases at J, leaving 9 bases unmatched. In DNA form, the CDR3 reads TGTGCCAGCAGCCCGTTGGACAGGGGGTTTGTGAACACTGAAGCTTTCTTT. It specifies CASSPLDRGFVNTEAFF.

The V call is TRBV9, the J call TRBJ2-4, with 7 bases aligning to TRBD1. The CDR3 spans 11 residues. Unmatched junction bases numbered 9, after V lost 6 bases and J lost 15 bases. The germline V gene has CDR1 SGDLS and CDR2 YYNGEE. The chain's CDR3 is CASTRVRTGYF. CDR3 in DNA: TGTGCCAGCACCCGAGTCCGGACAGGGTACTTC.

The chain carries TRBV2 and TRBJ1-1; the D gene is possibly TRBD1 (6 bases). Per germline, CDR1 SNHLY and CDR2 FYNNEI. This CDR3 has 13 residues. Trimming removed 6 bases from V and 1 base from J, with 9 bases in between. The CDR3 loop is CASRTGANTEAFF. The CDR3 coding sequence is TGTGCCAGCAGGACAGGAGCGAACACTGAAGCTTTCTTT. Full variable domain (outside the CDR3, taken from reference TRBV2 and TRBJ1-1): EPEVTQTPSHQVTQMGQEVILRCVPISNHLYFYWYRQILGQKVEFLVSFYNNEISEKSEIFDDQFSVERPDGSNFTLKIRSTKLEDSAMYFCASRTGANTEAFFGQGTRLTVV.

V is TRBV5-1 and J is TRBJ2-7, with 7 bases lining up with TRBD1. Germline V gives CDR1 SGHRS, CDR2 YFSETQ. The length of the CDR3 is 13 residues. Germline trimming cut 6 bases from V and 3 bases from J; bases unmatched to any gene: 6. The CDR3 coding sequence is TGCGCCAGCATGAAGGCAGGGGGCTACGAGCAGTACTTC. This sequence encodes CASMKAGGYEQYF.

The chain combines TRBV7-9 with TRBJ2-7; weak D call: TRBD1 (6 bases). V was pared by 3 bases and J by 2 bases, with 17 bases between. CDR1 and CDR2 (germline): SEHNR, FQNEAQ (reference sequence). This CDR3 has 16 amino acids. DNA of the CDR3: TGTGCCAGCAGCTTCGTAGACAGGACAAAGACCTACGAGCAGTACTTC. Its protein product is CASSFVDRTKTYEQYF.

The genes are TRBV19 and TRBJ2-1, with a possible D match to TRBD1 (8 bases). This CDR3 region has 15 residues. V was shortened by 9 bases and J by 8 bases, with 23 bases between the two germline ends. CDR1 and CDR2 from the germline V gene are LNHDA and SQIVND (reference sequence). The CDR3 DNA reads TGTGCCAGCAGGGGGGGGACAGGTTCTTCGGATGAGCAGTTCTTC. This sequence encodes CASRGGTGSSDEQFF.

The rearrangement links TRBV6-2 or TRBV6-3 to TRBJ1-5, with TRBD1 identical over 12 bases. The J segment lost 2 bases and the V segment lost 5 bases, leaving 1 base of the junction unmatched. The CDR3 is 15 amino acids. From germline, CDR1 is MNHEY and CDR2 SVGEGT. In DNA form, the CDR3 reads TGTGCCAGCAGTCGGGACAGGGGGCGCAATCAGCCCCAGCATTTT. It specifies CASSRDRGRNQPQHF.

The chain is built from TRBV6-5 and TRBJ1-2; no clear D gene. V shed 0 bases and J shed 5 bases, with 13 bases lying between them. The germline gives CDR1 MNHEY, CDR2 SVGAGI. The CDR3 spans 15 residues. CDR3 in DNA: TGTGCCAGCAGTTACTCGAGGGCGGGTCCGTATGGCTACACCTTC. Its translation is CASSYSRAGPYGYTF.

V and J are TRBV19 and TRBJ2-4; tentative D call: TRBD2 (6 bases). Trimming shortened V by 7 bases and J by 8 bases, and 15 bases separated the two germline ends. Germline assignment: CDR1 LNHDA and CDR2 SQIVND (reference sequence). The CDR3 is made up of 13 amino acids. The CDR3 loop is CASTMVGGDIQYF. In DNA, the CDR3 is TGTGCCAGTACCATGGTGGGCGGGGACATTCAGTACTTC.

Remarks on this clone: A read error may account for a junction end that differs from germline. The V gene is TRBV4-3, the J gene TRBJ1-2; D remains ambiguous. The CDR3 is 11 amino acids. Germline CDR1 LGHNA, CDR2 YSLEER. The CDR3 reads CASRQGSGYTF. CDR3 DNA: TGCGCCAGCAGGCAAGGGAGCGGCTACACCTTC.

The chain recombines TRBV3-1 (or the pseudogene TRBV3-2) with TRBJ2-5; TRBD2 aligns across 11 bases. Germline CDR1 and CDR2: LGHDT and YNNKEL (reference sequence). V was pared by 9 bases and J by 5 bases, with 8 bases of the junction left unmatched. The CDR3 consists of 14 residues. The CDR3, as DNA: TGTGCCAGGATAGCGGGGGGGCATCCCGAGACCCAGTACTTC. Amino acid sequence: CARIAGGHPETQYF.

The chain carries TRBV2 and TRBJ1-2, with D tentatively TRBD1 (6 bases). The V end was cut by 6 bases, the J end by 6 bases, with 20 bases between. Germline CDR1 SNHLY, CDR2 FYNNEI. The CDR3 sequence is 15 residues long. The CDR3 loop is CASSRGGQGKDGYTF. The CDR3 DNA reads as TGTGCCAGCAGCCGGGGGGGGCAGGGAAAGGATGGCTACACCTTC. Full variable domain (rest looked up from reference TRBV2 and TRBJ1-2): EPEVTQTPSHQVTQMGQEVILRCVPISNHLYFYWYRQILGQKVEFLVSFYNNEISEKSEIFDDQFSVERPDGSNFTLKIRSTKLEDSAMYFCASSRGGQGKDGYTFGSGTRLTVV.

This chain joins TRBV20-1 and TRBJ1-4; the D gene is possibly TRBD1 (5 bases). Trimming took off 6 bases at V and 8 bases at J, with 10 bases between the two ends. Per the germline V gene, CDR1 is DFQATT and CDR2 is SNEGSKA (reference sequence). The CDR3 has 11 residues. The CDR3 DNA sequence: TGCAGTGCCAGGGTGGGGGAAAAACTGTTTTTT. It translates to CSARVGEKLFF.

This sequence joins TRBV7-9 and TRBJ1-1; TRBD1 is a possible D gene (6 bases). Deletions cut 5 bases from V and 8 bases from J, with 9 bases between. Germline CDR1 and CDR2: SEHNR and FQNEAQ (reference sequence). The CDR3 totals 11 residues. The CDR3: CASSQDREAFF. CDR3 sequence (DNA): TGTGCCAGCAGCCAAGACAGGGAAGCTTTCTTT.

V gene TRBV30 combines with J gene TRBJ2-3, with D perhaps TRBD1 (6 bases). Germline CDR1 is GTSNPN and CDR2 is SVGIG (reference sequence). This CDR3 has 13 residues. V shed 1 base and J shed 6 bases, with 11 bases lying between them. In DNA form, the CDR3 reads TGTGCCTGGAGTGGGGGGCTTGGGGATACGCAGTATTTT. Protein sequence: CAWSGGLGDTQYF.

CDR3 DNA sequence: TGTGCCAGCAGTGTGGGACAGTACACAGATACGCAGTATTTT. Encoded protein: CASSVGQYTDTQYF. The V call is TRBV2, the J call TRBJ2-3, with TRBD1 matching 7 bases. From germline, CDR1 is SNHLY and CDR2 FYNNEI. V was clipped by 4 bases and J by 2 bases; unmatched bases: 3. This CDR3 is built from 14 residues.

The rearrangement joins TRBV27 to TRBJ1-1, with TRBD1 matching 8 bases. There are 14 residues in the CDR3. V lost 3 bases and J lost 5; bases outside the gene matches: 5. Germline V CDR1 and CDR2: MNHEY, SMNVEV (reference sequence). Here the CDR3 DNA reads TGTGCCAGCAGTTTCTCAGGGGGCGGGACTGAAGCTTTCTTT. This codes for CASSFSGGGTEAFF.

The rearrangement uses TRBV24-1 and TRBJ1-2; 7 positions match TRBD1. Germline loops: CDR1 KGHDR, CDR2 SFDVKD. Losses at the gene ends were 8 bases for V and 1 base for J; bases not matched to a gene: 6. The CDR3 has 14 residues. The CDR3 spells CATTRTGNNYGYTF. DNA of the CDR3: TGTGCCACCACCAGGACAGGCAATAACTATGGCTACACCTTC.

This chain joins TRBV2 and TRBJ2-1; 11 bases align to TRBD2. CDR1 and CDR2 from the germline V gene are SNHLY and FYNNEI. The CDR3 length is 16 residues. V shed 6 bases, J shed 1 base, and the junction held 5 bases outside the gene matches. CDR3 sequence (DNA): TGTGCCAGCAGCGGACTAGCGGGTCATTCCTACAATGAGCAGTTCTTC. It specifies CASSGLAGHSYNEQFF.

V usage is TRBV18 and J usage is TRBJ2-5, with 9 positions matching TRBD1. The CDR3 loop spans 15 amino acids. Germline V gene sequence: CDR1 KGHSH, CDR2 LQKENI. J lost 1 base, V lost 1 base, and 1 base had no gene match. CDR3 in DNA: TGTGCCAGCTCACCACTGACAGGGGGCCAAGAGACCCAGTACTTC. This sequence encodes CASSPLTGGQETQYF.

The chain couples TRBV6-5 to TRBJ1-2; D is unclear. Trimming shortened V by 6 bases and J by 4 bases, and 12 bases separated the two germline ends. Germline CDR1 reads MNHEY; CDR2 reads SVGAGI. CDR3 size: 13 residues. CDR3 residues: CASSRDRGYGYTF. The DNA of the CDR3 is TGTGCCAGCAGCCGAGATCGGGGCTATGGCTACACCTTC.

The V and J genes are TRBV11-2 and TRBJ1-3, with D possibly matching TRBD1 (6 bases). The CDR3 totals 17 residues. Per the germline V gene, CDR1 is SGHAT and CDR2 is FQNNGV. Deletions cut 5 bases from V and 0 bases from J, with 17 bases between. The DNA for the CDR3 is TGTGCCAGCAGCCTCACCCTAGGACAGTACTCTGGAAACACCATATATTTT. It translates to CASSLTLGQYSGNTIYF.

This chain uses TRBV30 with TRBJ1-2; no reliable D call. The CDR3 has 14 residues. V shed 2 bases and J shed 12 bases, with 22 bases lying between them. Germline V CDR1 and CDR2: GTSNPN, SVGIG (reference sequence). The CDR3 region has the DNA TGTGCCTGGAGTAACGGACTTTCCCGGGCCGGCCACACCTTC. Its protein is CAWSNGLSRAGHTF.